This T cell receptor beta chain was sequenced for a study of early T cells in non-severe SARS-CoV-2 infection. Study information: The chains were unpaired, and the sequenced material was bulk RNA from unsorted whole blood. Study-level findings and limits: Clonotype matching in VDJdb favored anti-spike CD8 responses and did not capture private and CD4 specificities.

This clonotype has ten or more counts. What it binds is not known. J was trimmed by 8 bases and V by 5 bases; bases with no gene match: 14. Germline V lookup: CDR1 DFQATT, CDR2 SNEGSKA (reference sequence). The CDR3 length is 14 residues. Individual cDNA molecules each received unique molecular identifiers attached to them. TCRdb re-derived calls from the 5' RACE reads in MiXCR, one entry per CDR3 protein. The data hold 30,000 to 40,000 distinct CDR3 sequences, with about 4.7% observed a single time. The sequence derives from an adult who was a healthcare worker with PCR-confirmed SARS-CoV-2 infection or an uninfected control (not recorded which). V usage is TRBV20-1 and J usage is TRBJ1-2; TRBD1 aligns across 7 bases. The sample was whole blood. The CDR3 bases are TGCAGTGCTGGGTGGGACAGCCAATTCGGGGGCTACACCTTC. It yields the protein CSAGWDSQFGGYTF.